A single sample is the source of the 15 T cell receptor beta chains below, sequenced in a study of siplizumab effects on memory and regulatory T cells. Repertoires were generated with immunoSEQ multiplex PCR, while TCRdb's copy carries only in-frame clones and drops some. The sample yields about 110,000 clones, around 92% seen once. Sequenced: Tregs sorted from blood. These receptors originate from a human donor in good health.

This chain links TRBV19 with TRBJ1-2; D is unclear. The CDR3 covers 14 residues. The germline gives CDR1 LNHDA, CDR2 SQIVND (reference sequence). The V end lost 7 bases, the J end lost 5 bases, and 17 bases lay between the germline ends. As DNA, the CDR3 is TGTGCCAGTAAGCCGGGTTCCGACCCTTATGGCTACACCTTC. Its translation: CASKPGSDPYGYTF.

Only one count was recorded for this clone. This chain uses TRBV6-4 with TRBJ2-2, with D possibly being TRBD1 (6 bases). Germline CDR1 and CDR2: MRHNA and SNTAGT. V was shortened by 3 bases and J by 1 base, with 6 bases between the two germline ends. This CDR3 is 14 amino acids long. This chain's CDR3 is CASSEQGNTGELFF. CDR3 nucleotide sequence: TGTGCCAGCAGTGAACAGGGGAACACCGGGGAGCTGTTTTTT.

The rearrangement joins TRBV4-2 to TRBJ2-1, with 7 bases that match TRBD2. This CDR3 is built from 17 residues. V gave up 0 bases and J gave up 3 bases; unmatched junction bases: 8. Germline-derived CDR1 and CDR2 are LGHNA and YNFKEQ. The CDR3 coding sequence is TGTGCCAGCAGCCAAGATCCAGCGGGGTGGGTCTACAATGAGCAGTTCTTC. Protein product: CASSQDPAGWVYNEQFF.

The rearrangement uses TRBV11-2 and TRBJ2-7, with a weak D call TRBD2 (6 bases). The CDR3 runs 15 residues. The germline gives CDR1 SGHAT, CDR2 FQNNGV. The ends were cut back, 4 bases at V and 0 bases at J, with 13 bases in the middle. The CDR3 nucleotides read TGTGCCAGCAGCTCCGCGGGACTGAGCTCCTACGAGCAGTACTTC. Protein sequence: CASSSAGLSSYEQYF. Full variable domain (missing parts from reference TRBV11-2 and TRBJ2-7): EAGVAQSPRYKIIEKRQSVAFWCNPISGHATLYWYQQILGQGPKLLIQFQNNGVVDDSQLPKDRFSAERLKGVDSTLKIQPAKLEDSAVYLCASSSAGLSSYEQYFGPGTRLTVT.

The chain is built from TRBV7-2 and TRBJ2-3; 8 bases are a match to TRBD2. The CDR3 runs 17 residues. Germline loops: CDR1 SGHTA, CDR2 FQGNSA. The trim removed 5 bases at V and 3 bases at J, leaving 13 bases unmatched. CDR3 region: CASSPAIGAGGTDTQYF. CDR3 bases: TGTGCCAGCAGCCCAGCTATTGGGGCGGGGGGTACAGATACGCAGTATTTT. Combining the CDR3 with reference TRBV7-2 and TRBJ2-3 gives the whole variable domain GAGVSQSPSNKVTEKGKDVELRCDPISGHTALYWYRQSLGQGLEFLIYFQGNSAPDKSGLPSDRFSAERTGGSVSTLTIQRTQQEDSAVYLCASSPAIGAGGTDTQYFGPGTRLTVL.

The rearrangement joins TRBV5-1 to TRBJ1-5; the D gene is possibly TRBD1 (6 bases). The CDR3 has 13 residues. Germline V gives CDR1 SGHRS, CDR2 YFSETQ. Trimming removed 2 bases from V and 7 bases from J, with 10 bases in between. CDR3 coding DNA: TGCGCCAGCAGCTTACAGGGAGGGCAGCCCCAGCATTTT. Encoded protein: CASSLQGGQPQHF.

The V and J genes are TRBV10-3 and TRBJ2-7; 9 bases align to TRBD1. The V and J ends lost 0 bases and 3 bases, in that order; junction bases with no gene match: 3. Germline assignment: CDR1 ENHRY and CDR2 SYGVKD. The CDR3 covers 15 residues. The CDR3 protein is CAISESGQGIYEQYF. CDR3 DNA: TGTGCCATCAGTGAGTCTGGACAGGGGATCTACGAGCAGTACTTC.

The chain couples TRBV5-8 to TRBJ1-5, with 9 bases aligning to TRBD1. The CDR3 consists of 15 residues. V was pared by 5 bases and J by 6 bases, with 9 bases of the junction left unmatched. From germline, CDR1 is SGHTS and CDR2 YDEGEE. The CDR3 DNA follows: TGTGCCAGCAGGCGCGACAGGGGGTTGATTCAGCCCCAGCATTTT. It is translated as CASRRDRGLIQPQHF.

The chain joins TRBV5-4 to TRBJ2-1; D gene uncertain. In germline, CDR1 is SGHNT, CDR2 YYREEE (reference sequence). CDR3 length: 11 residues. Trimming left V 2 bases short and J 7 bases short, with 4 bases between. The CDR3 here is CASSLMNEQFF. In DNA, the CDR3 is TGTGCCAGCAGCTTAATGAATGAGCAGTTCTTC.

The gene calls are TRBV7-2 and TRBJ1-4; D uncertain. The CDR3 is 16 residues long. Germline V gene data show CDR1 as SGHTA and CDR2 as FQGNSA. V dropped 4 bases and J dropped 7 bases, with 19 bases sitting between them. CDR3 residues: CASSSPRLMAAEKLFF. CDR3 nucleotides: TGTGCCAGCAGCTCTCCCCGCTTGATGGCAGCTGAAAAACTGTTTTTT.

The CDR3 coding sequence is TGTGCCAGCAGTCGGGCTCCCGGGACTGGCAACAATGAGCAGTTCTTC. Amino acid sequence: CASSRAPGTGNNEQFF. The rearrangement uses TRBV2 and TRBJ2-1; perhaps TRBD2 as D (6 bases). Germline values: CDR1 SNHLY, CDR2 FYNNEI. Trimming left V 5 bases short and J 5 bases short, with 19 bases between. This CDR3 contains 16 residues.

V usage is TRBV7-2 and J usage is TRBJ2-2, with TRBD2 identical over 10 bases. The CDR3 is 14 residues long. Germline loops: CDR1 SGHTA, CDR2 FQGNSA. The ends lost 3 bases at V and 7 bases at J; junction bases unmatched: 2. The CDR3 DNA reads as TGTGCCAGCAGCTTTACTAGCGGGATCGGGGAGCTGTTTTTT. Translated, it gives CASSFTSGIGELFF.

V gene TRBV19 combines with J gene TRBJ2-3; TRBD2 aligns across 14 bases. The V gene end was trimmed by 1 base and the J gene end by 0 bases; junction bases not matched to a gene: 6. Germline V lookup: CDR1 LNHDA, CDR2 SQIVND (reference sequence). CDR3 length: 19 residues. For the CDR3, the DNA is TGTGCCAGTAGTATAGGAATGTGGACTAGCGGGGGGAGCACAGATACGCAGTATTTT. The encoded protein is CASSIGMWTSGGSTDTQYF.

A remark on this clone: Other DNA sequences in this sample translate to the same CDR3. The chain is built from TRBV29-1 and TRBJ1-1, with 10 bases fitting TRBD1. The CDR3 runs to 13 residues. Germline V CDR1 and CDR2: SQVTM, ANQGSEA. After removal of 5 bases from V and 2 bases from J, the junction contained 2 bases not matched to a gene. The DNA of the CDR3 is TGCAGCGTTCGGGACAGGGGCAACACTGAAGCTTTCTTT. Translating it yields CSVRDRGNTEAFF.

This clone occurred a few times. The genes are TRBV19 and TRBJ1-1; D is undetermined. V was shortened by 7 bases and J by 1 base, with 10 bases between the two germline ends. The CDR3 is made up of 13 amino acids. Germline values: CDR1 LNHDA, CDR2 SQIVND (reference sequence). The chain's CDR3 is CASTPRANTEAFF. The CDR3 DNA reads TGTGCCAGTACCCCGCGGGCGAACACTGAAGCTTTCTTT. The variable domain in full, completed from reference TRBV19 and TRBJ1-1, reads DGGITQSPKYLFRKEGQNVTLSCEQNLNHDAMYWYRQDPGQGLRLIYYSQIVNDFQKGDIAEGYSVSREKKESFPLTVTSAQKNPTAFYLCASTPRANTEAFFGQGTRLTVV.